The sequence of this T cell receptor beta chain was determined in a study of CD8+ T cells in alopecia areata. RNA was extracted and reverse transcribed into cDNA as the sequencing template. Produced via immunoSEQ multiplex PCR; TCRdb's table is partial and in-frame only. The sample comprises approximately 280,000 clones, 58% of which are singletons, and about 1.7% rests with the top ten. Treatment in this sample: oral pan-JAK inhibitor, 5-10 mg twice daily. This CDR3 comprises 13 residues. V was clipped by 0 bases and J by 9 bases, with 9 bases between them. In germline, CDR1 is SEHNR, CDR2 FQNEAQ (reference sequence).

The source is a human donor with alopecia areata. The chain joins TRBV7-9 to TRBJ2-1; no clear D. Source: CD4+ T cells sorted from blood, taken at week 24, from a patient treated with tofacitinib. CDR3 sequence (DNA): TGTGCCAGCAGCTTAGCCCCCTCGGGTGAGCAGTTCTTC. It is translated as CASSLAPSGEQFF.